This T cell receptor beta chain is from a study of OX40 agonist ivuxolimab in advanced cancers. Study observations and caveats: With doses of 0.1 to 3.0 mg/kg, CD4+ and CD8+ blood T cells had undergone clonal expansion by week 6.

As concerns this clone: Its antigen remains unknown.

Method: immunoSEQ multiplex PCR; TCRdb's copy keeps in-frame clones and lacks some. Among 35,000 to 40,000 clones, roughly 80% were seen once, and the ten largest hold about 20%. Trimming took off 4 bases at V and 0 bases at J, with 11 bases between the two ends. Germline CDR1 is SGDLS and CDR2 is YYNGEE. The CDR3 is 15 amino acids. This clonotype was obtained from an adult with an advanced solid tumor such as melanoma, head and neck, liver or kidney cancer. The starting material was CD4+ or CD8+ T cells sorted from blood, obtained in a trial of the OX40 agonist ivuxolimab. The rearrangement joins TRBV9 to TRBJ2-1; the D gene is possibly TRBD2 (6 bases). In DNA form, the CDR3 reads TGTGCCAGCAGCCTACTAGCTAGCTCCTACAATGAGCAGTTCTTC. This codes for CASSLLASSYNEQFF.